This TCR beta chain was retrieved from a study of Ad26.COV2.S vaccination and SARS-CoV-2 variants. At the level of the study: Trial arm assignment for the donor was COV1001 Ad26.COV2.S. Study results and limitations: TCR breadth and depth analyses may have underestimated total T cell responses.

With regard to this clone: Antigen specificity is unknown.

Assay: immunoSEQ multiplex PCR; the TCRdb copy retains only in-frame clones and omits some. This table has about 680,000 clones, around 92% appearing once. As to treatment: around 19 received Ad26.COV2.S at low or high dose, single or two shots; several received placebo; per-sample allocation not given. Sampling happened 63 days after the first vaccine or placebo injection. V dropped 6 bases and J dropped 0 bases, with 12 bases sitting between them. CDR1 and CDR2 from the germline V gene are SGHTA and FQGNSA. The CDR3 length is 15 residues. This specimen consisted of peripheral blood, obtained in a trial of Ad26.COV2.S vaccine versus placebo. The clonotype was recovered from a person aged 18-65 years who received the Ad26.COV2.S COVID-19 vaccine or a placebo. The gene calls are TRBV7-2 and TRBJ1-3; D not resolved. DNA for the CDR3: TGTGCCAGCAGAGACCGTAGCCACTCTGGAAACACCATATATTTT. This encodes CASRDRSHSGNTIYF. The full variable domain, with the rest looked up from reference TRBV7-2 and TRBJ1-3, is GAGVSQSPSNKVTEKGKDVELRCDPISGHTALYWYRQSLGQGLEFLIYFQGNSAPDKSGLPSDRFSAERTGGSVSTLTIQRTQQEDSAVYLCASRDRSHSGNTIYFGEGSWLTVV.